This TCR beta chain is drawn from a study of shared T cell receptors in the human thymus (dated by TCRdb to 2020 to 2022). With regard to the full study: The study examined how the human thymus generates shared, self-reactive T-cell receptor alpha chains.

The germline V gene (reference sequence) specifies SGHNT as CDR1 and YYREEE as CDR2. The junction carries 10 bases between V and J, which are trimmed by 5 bases and 2 bases respectively. Taken from cysteine to phenylalanine, the CDR3 has 13 residues. The sequence is cut down to CDR3 DNA, 39 bases in frame from base 1. Library method: the immunoSEQ multiplex PCR assay. Sourced from immuneACCESS, this table was stored by TCRdb with only in-frame sequences that have V and J called. A share of the clones is absent; for the studies checked, an unresolved V gene accounts for under half, and the remainder has no known explanation. Counted in this sample were roughly 500,000 clones; around 78% of them appeared once. The top ten constitute about 0.012% of the sample. Only a few counts were recorded for this clone. Its recognized antigen is unknown. No per-base quality is available; no much larger clone lies one base away.

The same specimen was also included in a second study, on human thymus T cells. The second study's paper adds: Donors were immunologically healthy infants undergoing open corrective cardiac surgery for congenital heart defects in Finland. Thymus tissue was obtained as surgical resects removed during corrective cardiac surgery. Usage of V and J gene segments appeared to be biased in both the thymic and the peripheral blood repertoires. Highly overlapping thymic TCR repertoires among unrelated individuals were reported in the related research. The study used 7 or 8 infant thymus samples plus four related peripheral blood samples to characterize TCR alpha and beta repertoires. The cohort included 5 or 6 male and a couple of female infants, with donor ages spanning 7 to 244 days. Thymocytes were freed from the tissue by mechanical means and kept at -70 degrees C as pellets of roughly 9.5-31 million cells. A QIAsymphony instrument was used to extract genomic DNA from frozen cell pellets. The immunoSEQ multiplex PCR assay was used to amplify the TCRB and TCRAD loci from a standardized amount of quality-controlled genomic DNA. Amplicons spanned the V(D)J region at a length sufficient to cover the CDR3 and identify V and J genes. Amplicon sequencing was performed on an Illumina platform through the commercial immunoSEQ service. Primer bias and sequencing errors were corrected as previously described, and TCRAD and TCRB definitions were based on the IMGT database. Repertoires were analysed with immunoSEQ Analyzer 3.0 and VDJTools, covering basic statistics, V/J segment usage, diversity estimates, rarefaction and pairwise overlap. To estimate diversity, the Chao1, ChaoE, Efron-Thisted, Shannon and inverse Simpson indices were applied, and diversity was also estimated on datasets down-sampled to the smallest sample. For repertoire overlap, CDR3 nucleotide sequence, V gene and J gene had to match strictly, and clustering was done by Jaccard-based multidimensional scaling. On average, thymus samples gave 750,000 to 950,000 unique TCRB clonotypes, whereas blood samples gave roughly 86,000.

The sequence derives from a boy younger than two with a congenital heart defect. Donor details come from another sample of the same person, matched by shared clones. This sequence uses TRBV5-4 and TRBJ2-5; TRBD1 is a possible D gene, resting on 5 matching bases. Sequenced material: thymocytes. This receptor carries the CDR3 CASRYRNQETQYF. The DNA sequence reads TGTGCCAGCAGATACAGGAATCAAGAGACCCAGTACTTC.